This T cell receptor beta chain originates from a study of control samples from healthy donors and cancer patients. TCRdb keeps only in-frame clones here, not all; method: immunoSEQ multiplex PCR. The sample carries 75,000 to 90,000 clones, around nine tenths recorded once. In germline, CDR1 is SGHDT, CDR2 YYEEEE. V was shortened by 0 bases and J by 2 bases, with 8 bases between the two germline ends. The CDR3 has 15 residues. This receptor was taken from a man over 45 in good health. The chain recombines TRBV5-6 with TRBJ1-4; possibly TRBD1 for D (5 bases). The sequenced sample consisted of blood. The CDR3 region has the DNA TGTGCCAGCAGCTTGGTGAGGGGCACTAATGAAAAACTGTTTTTT. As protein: CASSLVRGTNEKLFF.